This entry lists 12 T cell receptor beta chains sequenced from one sample in a study of CD8+ T cells in alopecia areata. Extracted RNA was reverse transcribed into cDNA, the sequencing template. Here immunoSEQ multiplex PCR was the method, and the copy in TCRdb shows in-frame clones only, minus some. Among some 190,000 clones, roughly 66% were seen once, and the ten largest hold around 1.2%. Sample treatment: oral pan-JAK inhibitor, 5-10 mg twice daily. Sample: CD4+ T cells sorted from blood, taken at week 44, from a patient treated with tofacitinib. Every receptor here comes from a human donor with alopecia areata.

This chain links TRBV7-9 with TRBJ1-5; a weak D match, TRBD1 (5 bases). Deletions cut 3 bases from V and 4 bases from J, with 7 bases between. CDR1 is SEHNR and CDR2 is FQNEAQ in the germline V gene (reference sequence). This CDR3 spans 13 amino acids. CDR3 DNA: TGTGCCAGCAGCTTGGGACGGAATCAGCCCCAGCATTTT. This codes for CASSLGRNQPQHF.

The rearrangement links TRBV9 to TRBJ2-5; weak D call: TRBD2 (6 bases). The ends were cut back, 2 bases at V and 5 bases at J, with 16 bases in the middle. Germline values: CDR1 SGDLS, CDR2 YYNGEE. CDR3 size: 15 residues. The CDR3 reads CASSVSGFREETQYF. DNA of the CDR3: TGTGCCAGCAGCGTTTCCGGCTTTCGGGAGGAGACCCAGTACTTC.

This rearrangement joins TRBV5-6 to TRBJ1-1; no definite D call. This CDR3 spans 11 amino acids. V lost 3 bases to trimming and J lost 5 bases, with 5 bases between them. Germline CDR1 and CDR2: SGHDT and YYEEEE. The CDR3 here is CASSWGTEAFF. The CDR3 nucleotides read TGTGCCAGCAGCTGGGGAACTGAAGCTTTCTTT.

This clone has only a few counts. The chain links TRBV30 to TRBJ1-1, with TRBD1 as a possible D gene (6 bases). Germline CDR1 reads GTSNPN; CDR2 reads SVGIG (reference sequence). The CDR3 sequence is 14 residues long. Trimming took 2 bases from V and 4 from J, leaving 14 bases between them. CDR3 protein: CAWSQQGRSTEAFF. In nucleotides, the CDR3 is TGTGCCTGGAGTCAACAGGGTAGGAGCACTGAAGCTTTCTTT. The complete variable domain, with remaining parts taken from reference TRBV30 and TRBJ1-1, reads SQTIHQWPATLVQPVGSPLSLECTVEGTSNPNLYWYRQAAGRGLQLLFYSVGIGQISSEVPQNLSASRPQDRQFILSSKKLLLSDSGFYLCAWSQQGRSTEAFFGQGTRLTVV.

This clone was counted between two and nine times. The V call is TRBV10-3, the J call TRBJ2-3; D might be TRBD1 (6 bases). Germline V CDR1 and CDR2: ENHRY, SYGVKD. Deletions cut 10 bases from V and 1 base from J, with 12 bases between. The CDR3 loop spans 13 amino acids. The CDR3 DNA follows: TGTGCCACCAACAGGGAAGGCACAGATACGCAGTATTTT. Its translation: CATNREGTDTQYF.

This chain uses TRBV25-1 with TRBJ1-6, with a possible D match to TRBD1 (5 bases). CDR3 length equals 13 residues. V lost 6 bases and J lost 5, with 8 bases in between. The germline V gene encodes CDR1 MGHDK and CDR2 SYGVNS. The chain's CDR3 is CASREGDNSPLHF. For the CDR3, the DNA is TGTGCCAGCAGGGAAGGGGATAATTCACCCCTCCACTTT.

This chain connects TRBV9 to TRBJ1-6, with D maybe TRBD1 (6 bases). This CDR3 spans 15 amino acids. V was trimmed by 6 bases and J by 3 bases, leaving 13 bases between them. In germline, CDR1 is SGDLS, CDR2 YYNGEE. In nucleotides, the CDR3 is TGTGCCAGCAACCCAACAGGGCTCTATAATTCACCCCTCCACTTT. Residues: CASNPTGLYNSPLHF. The variable domain in full, completed from reference TRBV9 and TRBJ1-6, reads DSGVTQTPKHLITATGQRVTLRCSPRSGDLSVYWYQQSLDQGLQFLIQYYNGEERAKGNILERFSAQQFPDLHSELNLSSLELGDSALYFCASNPTGLYNSPLHFGNGTRLTVT.

The chain employs TRBV30 and TRBJ2-1; 8 nucleotides align to TRBD1. Germline CDR1 is GTSNPN and CDR2 is SVGIG (reference sequence). V gave up 2 bases and J gave up 2 bases; unmatched junction bases: 5. This CDR3 contains 15 residues. This chain's CDR3 is CAWSTTGGAYNEQFF. CDR3 coding DNA: TGTGCCTGGAGTACAACAGGGGGTGCCTACAATGAGCAGTTCTTC.

A few counts support this clone. The chain uses TRBV7-9 and TRBJ1-5; D is undetermined. The CDR3 length is 13 residues. Trimming took 1 base from V and 6 from J, leaving 7 bases between them. Germline CDR1 is SEHNR and CDR2 is FQNEAQ (reference sequence). The CDR3 loop is CASSLEGGQPQHF. The CDR3 DNA reads as TGTGCCAGCAGCTTAGAGGGAGGTCAGCCCCAGCATTTT.

This chain connects TRBV30 to TRBJ1-6; tentatively, D is TRBD1 (5 bases). The CDR3 runs 16 residues. V gave up 6 bases and J gave up 4 bases, with 19 bases separating them. CDR1 and CDR2 from the germline V gene are GTSNPN and SVGIG (reference sequence). CDR3 in amino acids: CACRPSIGQYNSPLHF. CDR3 bases: TGTGCCTGTCGTCCCAGCATCGGACAATATAATTCACCCCTCCACTTT.

The genes are TRBV7-2 and TRBJ2-3, with 8 bases identical to TRBD2. CDR1 is SGHTA and CDR2 is FQGNSA in the germline V gene. With V trimmed by 5 bases and J by 0 bases, 1 base remained unmatched. The CDR3 is 14 amino acids. In nucleotides, the CDR3 is TGTGCCAGCAGCACTAGCGGCAGCACAGATACGCAGTATTTT. It encodes CASSTSGSTDTQYF. The full variable domain, completed using reference TRBV7-2 and TRBJ2-3, is GAGVSQSPSNKVTEKGKDVELRCDPISGHTALYWYRQSLGQGLEFLIYFQGNSAPDKSGLPSDRFSAERTGGSVSTLTIQRTQQEDSAVYLCASSTSGSTDTQYFGPGTRLTVL.

There are a few counts of this clone. The chain uses TRBV29-1 and TRBJ2-2; the D is unclear. V dropped 5 bases and J dropped 1 base, with 11 bases sitting between them. This CDR3 has 14 amino acids. Germline values: CDR1 SQVTM, CDR2 ANQGSEA. The CDR3 bases are TGCAGCGTTTTCGACATCAGGAACACCGGGGAGCTGTTTTTT. The encoded protein is CSVFDIRNTGELFF.